This T cell receptor beta chain originates from a study of CD8 T cells in ankylosing spondylitis. This CDR3 has 15 residues. Germline V gene data show CDR1 as SGHNT and CDR2 as YENEEA. V shed 4 bases and J 5 bases; nucleotides not matched to a gene: 10. TCRdb redid the calling of the 5' RACE reads with MiXCR, one entry per CDR3 protein. This sample has 150,000 to 200,000 distinct CDR3 sequences, with roughly 13% found just once. This clonotype was seen only a few times. The chain links TRBV11-3 to TRBJ2-5, with 7 bases identical to TRBD2. The sequence was collected from a female donor with ankylosing spondylitis or in good health (not recorded which). Sequencing input: blood, either unsorted or a sorted T cell fraction (not recorded which). CDR3 bases: TGTGCCAGCAGCTCCCCAGGCGGGAGAAGGGAGACCCAGTACTTC. It codes for CASSSPGGRRETQYF.